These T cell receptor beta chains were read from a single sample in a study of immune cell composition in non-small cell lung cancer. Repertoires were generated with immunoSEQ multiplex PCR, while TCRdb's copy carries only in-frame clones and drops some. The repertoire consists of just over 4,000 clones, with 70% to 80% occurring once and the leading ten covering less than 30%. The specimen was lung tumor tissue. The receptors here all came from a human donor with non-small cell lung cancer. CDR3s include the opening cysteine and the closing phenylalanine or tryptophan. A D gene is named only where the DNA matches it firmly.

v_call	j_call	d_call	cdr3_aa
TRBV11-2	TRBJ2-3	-	CASSLGGRGSTDTQYF
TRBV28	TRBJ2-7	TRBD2	CATNGLAAITYEQYF
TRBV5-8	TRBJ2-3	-	CASTLAGTDTQYF
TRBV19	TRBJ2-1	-	CASSMVAANNEQFF
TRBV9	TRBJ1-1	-	CASSVALLGVTEAFF
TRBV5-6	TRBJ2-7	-	CASSPEAGQYEQYF
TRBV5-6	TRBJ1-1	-	CASSLEGVRAFF
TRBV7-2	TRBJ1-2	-	CASSRGQIYGYTF
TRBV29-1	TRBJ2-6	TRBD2	CSVAGGSGANVLTF
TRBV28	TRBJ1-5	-	CASSPRTVDQPQHF
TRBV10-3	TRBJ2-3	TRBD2	CAIRTSGSDTTDTQYF
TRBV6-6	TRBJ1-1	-	CASSVPPRGGAEAFF
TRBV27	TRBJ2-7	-	CASSETYRDLFYEQYF
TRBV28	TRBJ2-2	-	CASSPPGTSNTGELFF
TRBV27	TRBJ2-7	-	CASSLSEVPGEQYF
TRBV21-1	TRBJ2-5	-	CASSLNRVSETQYF
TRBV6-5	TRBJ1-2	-	CASSYGGYDYGYTF
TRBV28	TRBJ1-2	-	CASLSGGLDYGYTF
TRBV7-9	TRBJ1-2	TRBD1	CASSFGTAVTPNYGYTF
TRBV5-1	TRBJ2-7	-	CASSAGSGSGSYEQYF
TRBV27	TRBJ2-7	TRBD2	CASTSFILGGSNKQYF
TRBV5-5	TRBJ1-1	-	CASSFTGFANTEAFF
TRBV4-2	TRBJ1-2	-	CASSRADGGYTF